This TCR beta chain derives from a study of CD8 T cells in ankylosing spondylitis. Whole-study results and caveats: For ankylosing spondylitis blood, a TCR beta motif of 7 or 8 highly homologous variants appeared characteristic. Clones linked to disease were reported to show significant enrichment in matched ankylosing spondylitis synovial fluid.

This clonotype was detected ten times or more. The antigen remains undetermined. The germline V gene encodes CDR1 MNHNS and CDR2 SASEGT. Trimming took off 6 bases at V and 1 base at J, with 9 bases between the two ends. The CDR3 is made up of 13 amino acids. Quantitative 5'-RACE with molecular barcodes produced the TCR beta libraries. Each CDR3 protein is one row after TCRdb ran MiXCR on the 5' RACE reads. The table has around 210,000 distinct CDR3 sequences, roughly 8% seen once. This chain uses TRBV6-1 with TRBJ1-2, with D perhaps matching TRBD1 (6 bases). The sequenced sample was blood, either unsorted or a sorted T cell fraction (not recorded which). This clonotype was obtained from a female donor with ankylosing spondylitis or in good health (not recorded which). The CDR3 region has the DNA TGTGCCAGCAGCCGGGGACATAACTATGGCTACACCTTC. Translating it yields CASSRGHNYGYTF.